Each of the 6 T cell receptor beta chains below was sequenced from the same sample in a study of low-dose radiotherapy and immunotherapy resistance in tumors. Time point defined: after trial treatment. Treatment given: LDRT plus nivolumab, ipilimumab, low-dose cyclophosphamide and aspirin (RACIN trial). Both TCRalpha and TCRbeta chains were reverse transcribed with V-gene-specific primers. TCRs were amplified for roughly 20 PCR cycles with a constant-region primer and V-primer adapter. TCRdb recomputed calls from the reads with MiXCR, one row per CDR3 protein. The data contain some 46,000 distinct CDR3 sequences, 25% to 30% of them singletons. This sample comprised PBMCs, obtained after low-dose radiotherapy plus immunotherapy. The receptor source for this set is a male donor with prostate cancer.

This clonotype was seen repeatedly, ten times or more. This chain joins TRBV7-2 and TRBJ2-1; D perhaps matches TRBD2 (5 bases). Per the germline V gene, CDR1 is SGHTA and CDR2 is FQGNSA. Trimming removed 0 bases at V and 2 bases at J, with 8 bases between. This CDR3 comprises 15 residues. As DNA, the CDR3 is TGTGCCAGCAGCTTAGCGGGAGACCCCTACAATGAGCAGTTCTTC. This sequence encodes CASSLAGDPYNEQFF.

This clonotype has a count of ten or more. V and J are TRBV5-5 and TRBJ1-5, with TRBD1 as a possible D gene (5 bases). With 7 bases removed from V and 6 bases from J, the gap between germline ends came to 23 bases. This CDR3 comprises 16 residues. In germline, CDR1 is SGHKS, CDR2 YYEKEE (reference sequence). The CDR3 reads CASLVGPPGRGQPQHF. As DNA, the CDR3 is TGTGCCAGCTTGGTTGGGCCACCGGGGAGGGGTCAGCCCCAGCATTTT.

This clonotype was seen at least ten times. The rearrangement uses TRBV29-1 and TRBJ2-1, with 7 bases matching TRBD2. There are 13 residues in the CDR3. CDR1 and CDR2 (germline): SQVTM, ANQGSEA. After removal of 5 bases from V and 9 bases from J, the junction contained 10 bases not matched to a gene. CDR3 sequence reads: CSVSSGTRGEQFF. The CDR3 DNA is TGCAGCGTTTCCAGCGGGACGAGAGGTGAGCAGTTCTTC.

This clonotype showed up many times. The CDR3 loop reads CASGLVLGQTDTQYF. In DNA form, the CDR3 reads TGTGCTAGTGGTTTGGTTCTGGGGCAGACAGATACGCAGTATTTT. The V call is TRBV12-5, the J call TRBJ2-3, with D perhaps TRBD1 (5 bases). Trimming removed 0 bases from V and 3 bases from J, with 10 bases in between. The germline gives CDR1 LGHNT, CDR2 FRNRAP. The CDR3 has 15 amino acids.

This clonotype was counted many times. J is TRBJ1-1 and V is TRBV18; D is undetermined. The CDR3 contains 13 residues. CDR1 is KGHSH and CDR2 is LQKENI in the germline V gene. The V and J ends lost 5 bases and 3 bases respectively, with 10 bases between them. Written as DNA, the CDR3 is TGTGCCAGCTCATTGGGCGGTGACACTGAAGCTTTCTTT. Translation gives CASSLGGDTEAFF. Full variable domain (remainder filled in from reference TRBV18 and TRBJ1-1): NAGVMQNPRHLVRRRGQEARLRCSPMKGHSHVYWYRQLPEEGLKFMVYLQKENIIDESGMPKERFSAEFPKEGPSILRIQQVVRGDSAAYFCASSLGGDTEAFFGQGTRLTVV.

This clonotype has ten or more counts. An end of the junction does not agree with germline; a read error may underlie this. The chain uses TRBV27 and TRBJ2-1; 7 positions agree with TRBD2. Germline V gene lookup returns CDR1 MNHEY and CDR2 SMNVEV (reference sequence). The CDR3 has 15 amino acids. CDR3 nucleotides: TGTGCCAGCAGTTCGGCGGGAGACTCCTTCAATGAGCAGTTCTTC. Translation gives CASSSAGDSFNEQFF.